The 27 T cell receptor beta chains in this list originate from one sample, sequenced in a study of PD-L1 blockade in urothelial cancer. Time point reported: pretreatment peripheral blood. The assay was immunoSEQ multiplex PCR, and TCRdb's table has in-frame clones only and misses some. The data hold tens of thousands of clones, with about 81% observed a single time. Sequenced here: PBMCs, sampled around atezolizumab (anti-PD-L1) treatment. Receptor source: a man in his fifties with urothelial cancer.

The V gene is TRBV5-1, the J gene TRBJ1-2; TRBD1 matches at 11 bases. Germline V CDR1 and CDR2: SGHRS, YFSETQ. CDR3 length: 15 amino acids. Trimming at V came to 3 bases and at J to 6 bases, leaving 7 bases not matched to a gene. The CDR3 here is CASSSGQGAFDGYTF. CDR3 coding DNA: TGCGCCAGCAGCTCCGGACAGGGGGCTTTTGATGGCTACACCTTC. Filled out from reference TRBV5-1 and TRBJ1-2, the complete variable domain reads KAGVTQTPRYLIKTRGQQVTLSCSPISGHRSVSWYQQTPGQGLQFLFEYFSETQRNKGNFPGRFSGRQFSNSRSEMNVSTLELGDSALYLCASSSGQGAFDGYTFGSGTRLTVV.

The chain combines TRBV6-6 with TRBJ2-7; a possible D gene is TRBD1 (6 bases). Between the trimmed V and J ends, which lost 2 bases and 4 bases, there was a span of 6 bases. Germline V gene sequence: CDR1 MNHNY, CDR2 SVGAGI (reference sequence). The CDR3 loop spans 12 amino acids. As DNA, the CDR3 is TGTGCCAGCAGTTACAGGGGGTACGAGCAGTACGTC. Translating gives CASSYRGYEQYV.

The chain joins TRBV9 to TRBJ2-2; 11 positions match TRBD2. Germline CDR1 is SGDLS and CDR2 is YYNGEE. The CDR3 spans 18 residues. The V gene end was trimmed by 3 bases and the J gene end by 7 bases; junction bases not matched to a gene: 14. The CDR3, as DNA: TGTGCCAGCAGCGGACTACGCTCTAGCGGGGGGTGGGACGGGGAGCTGTTTTTT. It translates to CASSGLRSSGGWDGELFF.

The rearrangement links TRBV19 to TRBJ1-1; 9 bases map to TRBD1. The germline CDR1 and CDR2 sequences are LNHDA and SQIVND (reference sequence). The CDR3 totals 17 residues. V lost 0 bases to trimming and J lost 5 bases; unmatched junction nucleotides: 10. The CDR3 DNA sequence: TGTGCCAGTAGTATAGACCCAACGGGACAGGGAAGGACTGAAGCTTTCTTT. Protein product: CASSIDPTGQGRTEAFF. Full variable domain (remainder filled in from reference TRBV19 and TRBJ1-1): DGGITQSPKYLFRKEGQNVTLSCEQNLNHDAMYWYRQDPGQGLRLIYYSQIVNDFQKGDIAEGYSVSREKKESFPLTVTSAQKNPTAFYLCASSIDPTGQGRTEAFFGQGTRLTVV.

This chain connects TRBV7-2 to TRBJ2-7; 7 bases agree with TRBD2. Germline trimming cut 5 bases from V and 6 bases from J; bases unmatched to any gene: 19. Germline V CDR1 and CDR2: SGHTA, FQGNSA. The CDR3 consists of 17 residues. CDR3 region: CASSLDGGSGTRAEQYF. CDR3 sequence (DNA): TGTGCCAGCAGCCTCGACGGGGGAAGCGGGACCAGGGCCGAGCAGTACTTC.

This clone was counted between two and nine times. The rearrangement links TRBV2 to TRBJ1-5; 8 bases agree with TRBD1. V lost 10 bases to trimming and J lost 0 bases; unmatched junction nucleotides: 8. The CDR3 consists of 15 residues. CDR1 is SNHLY, CDR2 FYNNEI, per germline. CDR3 DNA sequence: TGTGCCATTGGACAGGGAATAAATAGCAATCAGCCCCAGCATTTT. This codes for CAIGQGINSNQPQHF. The full variable domain, with the rest looked up from reference TRBV2 and TRBJ1-5, is EPEVTQTPSHQVTQMGQEVILRCVPISNHLYFYWYRQILGQKVEFLVSFYNNEISEKSEIFDDQFSVERPDGSNFTLKIRSTKLEDSAMYFCAIGQGINSNQPQHFGDGTRLSIL.

This clone was picked up a small number of times. The chain combines TRBV5-1 with TRBJ2-1; TRBD2 aligns across 11 bases. V lost 3 bases to trimming and J lost 5 bases; unmatched junction nucleotides: 4. The germline V gene encodes CDR1 SGHRS and CDR2 YFSETQ. The CDR3 sequence is 15 residues long. The CDR3 region has the DNA TGCGCCAGCAGCTCCGGGACTAGCGGAAACAATGAGCAGTTCTTC. Protein: CASSSGTSGNNEQFF.

The rearrangement joins TRBV19 to TRBJ1-2; TRBD1 matches at 9 bases. The CDR3 contains 16 residues. After removal of 8 bases from V and 6 bases from J, the junction contained 16 bases not matched to a gene. Germline V lookup: CDR1 LNHDA, CDR2 SQIVND (reference sequence). This CDR3 reads CASFRRDRDGRNGYTF. The CDR3 DNA sequence: TGTGCCAGTTTCCGCCGGGACAGGGATGGAAGAAATGGCTACACCTTC.

This sequence joins TRBV6-5 and TRBJ2-7; D is ambiguous. Germline CDR1 MNHEY, CDR2 SVGAGI. V lost 4 bases, J lost 0 bases, and 10 bases lay in between. CDR3 size: 14 residues. The CDR3: CASSSNYLSYEQYV. DNA of the CDR3: TGTGCCAGCAGTTCCAACTACCTCTCCTACGAGCAGTACGTC.

The J gene is TRBJ2-3, the V gene TRBV27; the D gene is possibly TRBD2 (7 bases). The CDR3 totals 15 residues. The V gene lost 10 bases and the J gene lost 7 bases, with 24 bases spanning the gap. Germline V gene sequence: CDR1 MNHEY, CDR2 SMNVEV (reference sequence). CDR3 nucleotides: TGTGCCACTAGGAGGGGGGGACCTCCCTCTAATACGCAGTATTTT. Its translation is CATRRGGPPSNTQYF.

V usage is TRBV6-1 and J usage is TRBJ2-5, with 8 bases identical to TRBD1. The junction had 5 bases not matched to a gene; V was cut back by 7 bases and J by 4 bases. The length of the CDR3 is 13 residues. Germline-derived CDR1 and CDR2 are MNHNS and SASEGT. CDR3 sequence reads: CASTGQGGETQYF. The CDR3 bases are TGTGCCAGCACCGGACAGGGTGGAGAGACCCAGTACTTC.

The V gene is TRBV5-1, the J gene TRBJ2-1, with D perhaps matching TRBD2 (6 bases). Between the trimmed V and J ends, which lost 0 bases and 8 bases, there was a span of 21 bases. Germline V gene data show CDR1 as SGHRS and CDR2 as YFSETQ. This CDR3 comprises 17 residues. CDR3 loop: CASSLEKATSRSDEQFF. The CDR3 bases are TGCGCCAGCAGCTTGGAAAAAGCCACTAGCCGATCGGATGAGCAGTTCTTC.

V usage is TRBV5-6 and J usage is TRBJ2-2; perhaps TRBD1 as D (5 bases). The germline gives CDR1 SGHDT, CDR2 YYEEEE. The V and J ends lost 0 bases and 1 base respectively, with 13 bases between them. The CDR3 loop spans 17 amino acids. The CDR3 is CASSLELWGLNTGELFF. DNA for the CDR3: TGTGCCAGCAGCTTGGAATTGTGGGGCCTGAACACCGGGGAGCTGTTTTTT.

V is TRBV11-2 and J is TRBJ1-2; 8 nucleotides align to TRBD1. The CDR3 covers 14 residues. V dropped 5 bases and J dropped 4; count of bases not matched to a gene: 6. The germline gives CDR1 SGHAT, CDR2 FQNNGV. The CDR3 region has the DNA TGTGCCAGCAGCATCCGACAGGGGTCCTATGGCTACACCTTC. Translated, it gives CASSIRQGSYGYTF.

The V and J genes are TRBV18 and TRBJ1-6; 7 bases map to TRBD1. This CDR3 has 15 residues. CDR1 and CDR2 (germline): KGHSH, LQKENI. The trim removed 4 bases at V and 10 bases at J, leaving 10 bases unmatched. This chain's CDR3 is CASSLQTGSSSPLHF. DNA for the CDR3: TGTGCCAGCTCACTCCAGACAGGGTCGTCGTCACCCCTCCACTTT.

V usage is TRBV5-6 and J usage is TRBJ1-1; the D is unclear. Trimming cost V 6 bases and J 4 bases, with 13 bases left between them. CDR1 and CDR2 from the germline V gene are SGHDT and YYEEEE. The CDR3 runs 13 residues. CDR3 in amino acids: CASNPRLGTEAFF. As DNA, the CDR3 is TGTGCCAGCAATCCCAGGTTGGGCACTGAAGCTTTCTTT.

The chain is built from TRBV18 and TRBJ2-3; tentative D call: TRBD2 (6 bases). The V end was cut by 2 bases, the J end by 7 bases, with 16 bases between. The CDR3 consists of 15 residues. The V gene's germline CDR1 is KGHSH and CDR2 LQKENI. The CDR3 region is CASSPKAGLANTQYF. CDR3 nucleotides: TGTGCCAGCTCACCAAAAGCGGGTTTGGCTAATACGCAGTATTTT.

The chain links TRBV4-1 to TRBJ1-2; D is perhaps TRBD1 (6 bases). With 7 bases removed from V and 3 bases from J, the gap between germline ends came to 15 bases. This CDR3 spans 14 amino acids. The V gene's germline CDR1 is MGHRA and CDR2 YSYEKL. The CDR3 region is CASTPRGGDYGYTF. CDR3 bases: TGCGCCAGCACCCCGAGGGGGGGTGACTATGGCTACACCTTC.

The sample holds one count of this clone. The rearrangement links TRBV1 to TRBJ2-7; TRBD2 is taken as the D call from the table, unchecked against the DNA. TRBV1 is noted as a pseudogene. This CDR3 spans 20 amino acids. The CDR3 is CTSSQDPGDGGGLSSYEQYV. The CDR3 DNA sequence: TGCACCAGCAGCCAAGACCCAGGCGACGGCGGGGGCCTTAGCTCCTACGAGCAGTACGTC.

This clone rates as medium-sized. Other DNA sequences in the sample encode the same CDR3. The V call is TRBV6-9, the J call TRBJ2-7; 10 nucleotides line up with TRBD1. Germline CDR1 and CDR2: MNHGY and SVAAGI. V lost 2 bases and J lost 3; bases outside the gene matches: 4. The CDR3 has 15 residues. The chain's CDR3 is CASSYQGDRGYEQYF. The CDR3 DNA follows: TGTGCCAGCAGTTATCAGGGGGACAGGGGCTACGAGCAGTACTTC.

By share of the sample, this clone is medium-sized. This chain uses TRBV29-1 with TRBJ2-3, with D perhaps matching TRBD1 (7 bases). The CDR3 loop spans 13 amino acids. Germline values: CDR1 SQVTM, CDR2 ANQGSEA. The CDR3 nucleotides read TGCAGACTACGGGCAGGGGGGACAGATACGCAGTATTTT. Its protein product is CRLRAGGTDTQYF.

Judged by abundance, this clone is medium-sized. V gene TRBV6-6 combines with J gene TRBJ1-1; D gene uncertain. Germline V gene data show CDR1 as MNHNY and CDR2 as SVGAGI (reference sequence). V lost 6 bases, J lost 1 base, and 9 bases lay in between. The length of the CDR3 is 13 residues. CDR3 amino acids: CASSPVPNTEAFF. Here the CDR3 DNA reads TGTGCCAGCAGCCCGGTCCCGAACACTGAAGCTTTCTTT.

The J gene is TRBJ2-6, the V gene TRBV5-1; a weak D match, TRBD1 (6 bases). Germline V gene sequence: CDR1 SGHRS, CDR2 YFSETQ. This CDR3 region has 16 residues. With 1 base removed from V and 4 bases from J, the gap between germline ends came to 12 bases. The CDR3 coding sequence is TGCGCCAGCAGCTTGAACTGGGGGCGCGGGGCCAACGTCCTGACTTTC. Amino acids: CASSLNWGRGANVLTF.

V usage is TRBV28 and J usage is TRBJ2-1, with D maybe TRBD2 (5 bases). The CDR3 is 12 amino acids. Trimming stripped 6 bases from V and 12 bases from J, with 15 bases between. Germline V gene data show CDR1 as MDHEN and CDR2 as SYDVKM. The CDR3, as DNA: TGTGCCAGCAGCCAACTAGAAGAATGGCAGTTCTTC. Amino acids: CASSQLEEWQFF.

The V gene is TRBV19, the J gene TRBJ2-5, with D tentatively TRBD2 (6 bases). The CDR3 runs to 15 residues. The germline gives CDR1 LNHDA, CDR2 SQIVND (reference sequence). V lost 5 bases and J lost 5, with 18 bases in between. The CDR3 is CASSRGTGTEETQYF. CDR3 DNA: TGTGCCAGTAGTCGGGGGACTGGGACGGAGGAGACCCAGTACTTC.

The V and J genes are TRBV7-2 and TRBJ1-5; D is undetermined. The CDR3 has 13 amino acids. Germline V gene lookup returns CDR1 SGHTA and CDR2 FQGNSA. The V gene lost 6 bases and the J gene lost 0 bases, with 6 bases spanning the gap. The DNA for the CDR3 is TGTGCCAGCAGACTGAATAGCAATCAGCCCCAGCATTTT. Translating gives CASRLNSNQPQHF. Full variable domain (remainder filled in from reference TRBV7-2 and TRBJ1-5): GAGVSQSPSNKVTEKGKDVELRCDPISGHTALYWYRQSLGQGLEFLIYFQGNSAPDKSGLPSDRFSAERTGGSVSTLTIQRTQQEDSAVYLCASRLNSNQPQHFGDGTRLSIL.

In this sample, this clone turned up a few times. CDR3 region: CASSLLSTGTDTQYF. In DNA, the CDR3 is TGTGCCAGCAGCCTTTTGAGTACAGGTACAGATACGCAGTATTTT. The chain couples TRBV5-5 to TRBJ2-3, with D perhaps matching TRBD1 (5 bases). Germline-derived CDR1 and CDR2 are SGHKS and YYEKEE (reference sequence). This CDR3 has 15 amino acids. V lost 4 bases to trimming and J lost 3 bases, with 15 bases between them.